A single sample gave rise to the 13 T cell receptor beta chains below, sequenced in a study of shared clonotypes between healthy human individuals. Profiling relied on immunoSEQ multiplex PCR, and the TCRdb table lists in-frame clones only, not all of them. The profile shows just under 95,000 clones, approximately 63% of them singletons. Material: memory CD8+ T cells sorted from blood. Subset noted: CD45RO+ cells pooled with CCR7-negative TemRA cells. The receptors shown here come from a young man in good health.

This clone came up a few times. The chain links TRBV7-9 to TRBJ1-2; D is uncertain. Germline V gives CDR1 SEHNR, CDR2 FQNEAQ (reference sequence). The germline V and J ends were trimmed by 5 bases and 5 bases, with 15 bases remaining between them. CDR3 length equals 14 residues. CDR3 sequence: CASSRPNAEYGYTF. Written as DNA, the CDR3 is TGTGCCAGCAGCCGCCCCAACGCGGAATATGGCTACACCTTC. Variable domain in full (rest from reference TRBV7-9 and TRBJ1-2): DTGVSQNPRHKITKRGQNVTFRCDPISEHNRLYWYRQTLGQGPEFLTYFQNEAQLEKSRLLSDRFSAERPKGSFSTLEIQRTEQGDSAMYLCASSRPNAEYGYTFGSGTRLTVV.

The CDR3 DNA reads as TGTGCCACCCAACGGGACAACGGATACACTGAAGCTTTCTTT. Translating it yields CATQRDNGYTEAFF. The J gene is TRBJ1-1, the V gene TRBV2; weak D call: TRBD1 (6 bases). The CDR3 is 14 amino acids. V dropped 10 bases and J dropped 3 bases, with 18 bases sitting between them. CDR1 and CDR2 from the germline V gene are SNHLY and FYNNEI.

The J gene is TRBJ2-1, the V gene TRBV27; 16 positions match TRBD2. CDR3 length equals 18 residues. The germline V gene has CDR1 MNHEY and CDR2 SMNVEV (reference sequence). Unmatched junction bases numbered 14, after V lost 7 bases and J lost 8 bases. CDR3: CASTAGLAGGPVIHEQFF. The CDR3, as DNA: TGTGCCAGCACCGCGGGACTAGCGGGAGGGCCGGTAATCCATGAGCAGTTCTTC.

The chain couples TRBV29-1 to TRBJ2-5, with a tentative D call TRBD2 (5 bases). CDR1 is SQVTM and CDR2 is ANQGSEA in the germline V gene. The CDR3 consists of 12 residues. V was shortened by 3 bases and J by 5 bases, with 10 bases between the two germline ends. The CDR3 DNA sequence: TGCAGCGTTGAGAGGGTCGGGGAGACCCAGTACTTC. The encoded protein is CSVERVGETQYF.

On this clone: Other DNA sequences in the sample encode the same CDR3. This chain uses TRBV9 with TRBJ2-2; 11 bases are shared with TRBD2. The CDR3 contains 18 residues. Losses at the gene ends were 5 bases for V and 1 base for J; bases not matched to a gene: 10. CDR1 and CDR2 from the germline V gene are SGDLS and YYNGEE. CDR3 sequence reads: CASSPGTSGRWNTGELFF. DNA for the CDR3: TGTGCCAGCAGTCCCGGGACTAGCGGAAGATGGAACACCGGGGAGCTGTTTTTT.

V usage is TRBV20-1 and J usage is TRBJ1-1; tentatively, D is TRBD1 (5 bases). The CDR3 loop spans 11 amino acids. Deletions cut 3 bases from V and 5 bases from J, with 7 bases between. Germline assignment: CDR1 DFQATT and CDR2 SNEGSKA (reference sequence). In nucleotides, the CDR3 is TGCAGTGCTAGTGAGGGGACTGAAGCTTTCTTT. Its protein is CSASEGTEAFF.

This clone showed up just a few times. The genes are TRBV16 and TRBJ2-1; D is uncertain. The germline V gene has CDR1 KGHSY and CDR2 FQNENV. The CDR3 has 11 amino acids. V was pared by 2 bases and J by 9 bases, with 5 bases between. The CDR3: CASSQLFEQFF. The DNA of the CDR3 is TGTGCCAGCAGCCAACTCTTTGAGCAGTTCTTC. Combining the CDR3 with reference TRBV16 and TRBJ2-1 gives the whole variable domain GEEVAQTPKHLVRGEGQKAKLYCAPIKGHSYVFWYQQVLKNEFKFLISFQNENVFDETGMPKERFSAKCLPNSPCSLEIQATKLEDSAVYFCASSQLFEQFFGPGTRLTVL.

The rearrangement links TRBV6-5 to TRBJ2-1; the D gene is possibly TRBD1 (5 bases). V shed 0 bases and J shed 15 bases, with 18 bases lying between them. The V gene's germline CDR1 is MNHEY and CDR2 SVGAGI. The length of the CDR3 is 14 residues. CDR3 sequence (DNA): TGTGCCAGCAGTTACTCGACGTCAGGGAAGGAACCGTTCTTC. The encoded protein is CASSYSTSGKEPFF.

CDR3: CASSATSGFYNEQFF. Here the CDR3 DNA reads TGTGCCAGCAGCGCGACTAGCGGGTTCTACAATGAGCAGTTCTTC. The chain uses TRBV11-2 and TRBJ2-1; 10 bases fit TRBD2. V dropped 5 bases and J dropped 3; count of bases not matched to a gene: 4. The CDR3 length is 15 residues. The V gene's germline CDR1 is SGHAT and CDR2 FQNNGV.

This clone was found a few times. V usage is TRBV28 and J usage is TRBJ2-2; possible D gene TRBD2, 6 bases. This CDR3 has 11 amino acids. CDR1 is MDHEN, CDR2 SYDVKM, per germline. V was cut by 8 bases and J by 7 bases, with 8 bases left in between. The CDR3 region is CASGGVGELFF. DNA of the CDR3: TGTGCCAGCGGAGGGGTCGGGGAGCTGTTTTTT.

The gene calls are TRBV5-6 and TRBJ2-7, with D maybe TRBD2 (6 bases). The CDR3 length is 13 residues. CDR1 is SGHDT and CDR2 is YYEEEE in the germline V gene. Between the trimmed V and J ends, which lost 4 bases and 7 bases, there was a span of 15 bases. The CDR3 region has the DNA TGTGCCAGCAGCCCTGGTGGGGGGAGGGAGCAGTACTTC. This gives the protein CASSPGGGREQYF.

The chain has TRBV28 and TRBJ2-7, with 8 nucleotides matching TRBD1. The CDR3 extends over 16 amino acids. Germline values: CDR1 MDHEN, CDR2 SYDVKM. The V gene end was trimmed by 5 bases and the J gene end by 2 bases; junction bases not matched to a gene: 11. CDR3 protein: CASSRLSGGSAYEQYF. The CDR3 nucleotides are TGTGCCAGCAGTCGCCTATCAGGGGGCTCGGCCTACGAGCAGTACTTC.

The V and J genes are TRBV18 and TRBJ2-4, with a weak D call TRBD2 (5 bases). Germline CDR1 is KGHSH and CDR2 is LQKENI. With 2 bases removed from V and 2 bases from J, the gap between germline ends came to 10 bases. This CDR3 spans 15 amino acids. CDR3 in DNA: TGTGCCAGCTCACCAACGGGGAATCCCAAAAACATTCAGTACTTC. Protein sequence: CASSPTGNPKNIQYF.